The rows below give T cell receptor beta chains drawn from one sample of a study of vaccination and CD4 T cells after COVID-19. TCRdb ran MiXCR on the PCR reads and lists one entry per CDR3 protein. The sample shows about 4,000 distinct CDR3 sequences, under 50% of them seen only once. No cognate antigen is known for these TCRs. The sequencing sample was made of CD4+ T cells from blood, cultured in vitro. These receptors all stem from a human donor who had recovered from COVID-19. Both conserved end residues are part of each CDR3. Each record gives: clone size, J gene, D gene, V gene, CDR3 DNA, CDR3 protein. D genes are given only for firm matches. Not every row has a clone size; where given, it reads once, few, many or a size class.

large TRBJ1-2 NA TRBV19 TGTGCCAGTAGTAGTTTCATAGCTAACTATGGCTACACCTTC CASSSFIANYGYTF
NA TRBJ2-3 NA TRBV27 TGTGCCAGCAGTTTAAAGGGTTTCAACACAGATACGCAGTATTTT CASSLKGFNTDTQYF
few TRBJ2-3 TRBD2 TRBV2 TGTGCCAGCAGGGAACTGACTAGCGTGGGCCTCGGTACGCAGTATTTT CASRELTSVGLGTQYF
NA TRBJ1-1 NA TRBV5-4 TGTGCCAGCAGCGGGAGGGGCCGAGAAGCTTTCTTT CASSGRGREAFF
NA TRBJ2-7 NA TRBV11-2 TGTGCCAGCAGCCCACTTGGGGGTAGCGGCGTCTACGAGCAGTACTTC CASSPLGGSGVYEQYF
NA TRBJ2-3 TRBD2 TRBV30 TGTGCCGGCGCTGAAGCGGGAGCGTACACGGATACGCAGTATTTT CAGAEAGAYTDTQYF
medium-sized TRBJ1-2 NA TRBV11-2 TGTGCCAGCACCAGACTGCGAGGGGCAGGTGGCTACACCTTC CASTRLRGAGGYTF
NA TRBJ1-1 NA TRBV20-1 TGCAGTGCTAGGTCTTCCTCGCCGAGAACTGATGAAGCTTTCTTT CSARSSSPRTDEAFF
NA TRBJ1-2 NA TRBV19 TGTGCCAGTAGTATGCGACAGGTCTATGGCTACACCTTC CASSMRQVYGYTF
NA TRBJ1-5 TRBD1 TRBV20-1 TGCAGTGCTACCCCCGGCGGGAGGGGGCGAGGTCAGCCCCAGCATTTT CSATPGGRGRGQPQHF
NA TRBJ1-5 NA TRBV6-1 TGTGCCAGCAGTCTCAGGGCGGGCAATCAGCCCCAGCATTTT CASSLRAGNQPQHF
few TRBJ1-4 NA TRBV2 TGTGCCAGTAGGGGGTACGTCGATGAAAAACTGTTTTTT CASRGYVDEKLFF
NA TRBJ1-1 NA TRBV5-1 TGCGCCAGCAGGGAAGGACAGTCCCACATGAACACTGAAGCTTTCTTT CASREGQSHMNTEAFF
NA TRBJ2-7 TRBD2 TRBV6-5 TGTGCCAGCAGTTACTCTGCTAGCGGGATCGGCGAGCAGTACTTC CASSYSASGIGEQYF
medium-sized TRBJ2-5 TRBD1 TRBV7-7 TGTGCTAGCAGCTTTGGCAGGGGGTCGGGCGAGACCCAGTACTTC CASSFGRGSGETQYF
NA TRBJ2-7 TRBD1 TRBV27 TGTGCCAGCAGTAGGGGGCGGACAGGGGGCTACGAGCAGTACTTC CASSRGRTGGYEQYF
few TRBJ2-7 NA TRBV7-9 TGTGCCAGCAGCTTACGGGACACCTCCTACGAGCAGTACTTC CASSLRDTSYEQYF
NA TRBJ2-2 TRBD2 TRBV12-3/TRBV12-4 TGTGCCAGCAGTTCTGGCGGGGGGGCCTCTACCGGGGAGCTGTTTTTT CASSSGGGASTGELFF
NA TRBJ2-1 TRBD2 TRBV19 TGTGCCAGTAGTATGGACCCCGGCCTTAGCGGGAGTTTAGAAAATGAGCAGTTCTTC CASSMDPGLSGSLENEQFF
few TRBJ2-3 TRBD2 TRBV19 TGTGCCAGCTCTCTCCTTGGCGGGGGTAGCACAGATACGCAGTATTTT CASSLLGGGSTDTQYF
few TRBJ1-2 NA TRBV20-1 TGCAGTGCTAGTTACCGGCAACGAAACACCTTC CSASYRQRNTF
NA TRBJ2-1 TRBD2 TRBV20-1 TGCAGTGCAGAAAGCGGGCCCGGGGGGTATGAGCAGTTCTTC CSAESGPGGYEQFF
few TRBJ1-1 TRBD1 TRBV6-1 TGTGCCAGCAGTGGCCGACAGGGGGCGCAGGCTGAAGCTTTCTTT CASSGRQGAQAEAFF
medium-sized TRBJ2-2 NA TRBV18 TGTGCCAGCTCATTAATCCGAGTGTCCGGGGAGCTGTTTTTT CASSLIRVSGELFF
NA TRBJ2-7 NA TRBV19 TGTGCCAGTAGTACACAGGGATACGAGCAGTACTTC CASSTQGYEQYF
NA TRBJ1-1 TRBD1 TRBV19 TGTGCCAGTAGTACGGACAGGTGGCGTACTGAAGCTTTCTTT CASSTDRWRTEAFF
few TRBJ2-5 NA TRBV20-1 TGCAGTGCTAGAAGGGCGGCGGGCCAGGGGCGAGAGACCCAGTACTTC CSARRAAGQGRETQYF
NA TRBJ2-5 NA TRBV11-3 TGTGCCAGCAGCTATGGGGGACCGCCTCAGTACTTC CASSYGGPPQYF
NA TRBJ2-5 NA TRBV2 TGTGCCAGCAGACAACAGGGAGTGGGAGGGGAGACCCAGTACTTC CASRQQGVGGETQYF
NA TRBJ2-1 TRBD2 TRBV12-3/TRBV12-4 TGTGCCAGCAGCGTAGGGGGACTAGCGGGAATCTACAATGAGCAGTTCTTC CASSVGGLAGIYNEQFF
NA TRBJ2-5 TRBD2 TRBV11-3 TGTGCCTGCGGGGGCAGAAGGGCTAGCGGGACGTGGGAGACCCAGTACTTC CACGGRRASGTWETQYF
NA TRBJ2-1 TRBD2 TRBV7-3 TGTGCCAGCCAAGCTAGGGGAGGGATGGGGCAACGGCAGTTCTTC CASQARGGMGQRQFF
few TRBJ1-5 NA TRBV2 TGTGCCAGCAGTGAATTTATTAGCAATCAGCCCCAGCATTTT CASSEFISNQPQHF
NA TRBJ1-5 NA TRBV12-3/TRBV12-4 TGTGCCAGCAGTTGGGACTCGTACGGCGGTCAGCCCCAGCATTTT CASSWDSYGGQPQHF
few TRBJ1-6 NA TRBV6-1 TGTGCCAGCAGAAATCGAGGTTCACCCCTCCACTTT CASRNRGSPLHF
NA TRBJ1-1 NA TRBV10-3 TGTGCCATCAGTAAGGGGACTGAAGCTTTCTTT CAISKGTEAFF
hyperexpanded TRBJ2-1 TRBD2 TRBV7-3 TGTGCCAGCAGCCTAAGGACTAGCGGGGTGTACAATGAGCAGTTCTTC CASSLRTSGVYNEQFF
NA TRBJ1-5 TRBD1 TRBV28 TGTGCCAGCAGAAGACCAGGGGGCGGCAATCAGCCCCAGCATTTT CASRRPGGGNQPQHF
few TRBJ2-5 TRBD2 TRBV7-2 TGTGCCAGCAGCCCAACTAGCGGGTTATCCCAAGAGACCCAGTACTTC CASSPTSGLSQETQYF
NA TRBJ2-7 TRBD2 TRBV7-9 TGTGCCAGCAGTTTCGGGACTAGCGGGTTCCGATACGAGCAGTACTTC CASSFGTSGFRYEQYF
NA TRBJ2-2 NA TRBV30 TGTGCCTGGAGTGTCGGGACTGCCACCGGGGAGCTGTTTTTT CAWSVGTATGELFF
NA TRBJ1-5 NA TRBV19 TGTGCCAGTAGTATAGGCCCCGGGAGCAATCAGCCCCAGCATTTT CASSIGPGSNQPQHF
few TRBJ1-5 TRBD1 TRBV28 TGTGCCAGCAGTCGTCAAACAGGGGGCGTCGGCAATCAGCCCCAGCATTTT CASSRQTGGVGNQPQHF
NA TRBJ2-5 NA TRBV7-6 TGTGCCAGCAGCCCCCGTAGCCCAGAGACCCAGTACTTC CASSPRSPETQYF